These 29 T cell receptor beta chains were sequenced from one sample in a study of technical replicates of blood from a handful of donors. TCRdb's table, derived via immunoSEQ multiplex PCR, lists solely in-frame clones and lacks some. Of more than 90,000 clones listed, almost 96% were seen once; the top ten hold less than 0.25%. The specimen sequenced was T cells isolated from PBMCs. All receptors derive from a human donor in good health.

The DNA of the CDR3 is TGTGCCAGCACGCCACTAGTTCCGGGGTACGAGCAGTACTTC. This encodes CASTPLVPGYEQYF. The chain couples TRBV7-8 to TRBJ2-7; tentatively, D is TRBD2 (5 bases). Trimming removed 7 bases at V and 4 bases at J, with 17 bases between. Germline V gene lookup returns CDR1 SGHVS and CDR2 FQNEAQ. CDR3 length: 14 amino acids.

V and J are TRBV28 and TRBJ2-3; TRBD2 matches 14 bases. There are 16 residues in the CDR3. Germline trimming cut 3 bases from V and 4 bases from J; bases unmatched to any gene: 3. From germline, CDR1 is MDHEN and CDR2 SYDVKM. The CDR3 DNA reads TGTGCCAGCAGTTTTCTGACTAGCGGGGGGGCAGATACGCAGTATTTT. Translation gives CASSFLTSGGADTQYF.

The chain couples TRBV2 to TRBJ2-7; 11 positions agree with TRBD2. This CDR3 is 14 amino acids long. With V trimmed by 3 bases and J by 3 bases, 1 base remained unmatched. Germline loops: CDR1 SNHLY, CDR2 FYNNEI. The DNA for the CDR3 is TGTGCCAGCAGTGATGGGACTAGCGGCTACGAGCAGTACTTC. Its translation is CASSDGTSGYEQYF.

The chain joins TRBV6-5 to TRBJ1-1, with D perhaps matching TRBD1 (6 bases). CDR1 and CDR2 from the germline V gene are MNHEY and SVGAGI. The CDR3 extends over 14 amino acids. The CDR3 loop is CGTTSPGVNTEAFF. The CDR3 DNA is TGTGGGACGACAAGCCCAGGGGTGAACACTGAAGCTTTCTTT.

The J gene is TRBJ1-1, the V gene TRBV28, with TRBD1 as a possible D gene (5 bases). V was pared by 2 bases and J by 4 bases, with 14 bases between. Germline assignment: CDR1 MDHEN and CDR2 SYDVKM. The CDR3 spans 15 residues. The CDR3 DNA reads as TGTGCCAGCAGTTTACTCGTCAGGGTCAGCACTGAAGCTTTCTTT. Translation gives CASSLLVRVSTEAFF.

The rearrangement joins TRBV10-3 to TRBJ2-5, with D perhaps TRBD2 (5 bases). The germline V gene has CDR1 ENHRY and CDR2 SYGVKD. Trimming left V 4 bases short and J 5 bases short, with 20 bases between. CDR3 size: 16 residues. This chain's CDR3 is CAISGRSGMAEETQYF. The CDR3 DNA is TGTGCCATCAGTGGTAGGTCGGGGATGGCAGAGGAGACCCAGTACTTC.

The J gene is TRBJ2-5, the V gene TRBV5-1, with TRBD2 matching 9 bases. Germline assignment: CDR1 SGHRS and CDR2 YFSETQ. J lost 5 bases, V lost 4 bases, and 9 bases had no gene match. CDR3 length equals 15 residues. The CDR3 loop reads CASSLGLAVSETQYF. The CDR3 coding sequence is TGCGCCAGCAGCCTGGGACTAGCCGTAAGCGAGACCCAGTACTTC.

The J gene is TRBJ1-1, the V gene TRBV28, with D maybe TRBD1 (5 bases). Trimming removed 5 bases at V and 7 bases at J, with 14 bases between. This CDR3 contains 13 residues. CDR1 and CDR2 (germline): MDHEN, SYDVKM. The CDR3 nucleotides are TGTGCCAGCAGTAGTATGGGGGGGAATGAAGCTTTCTTT. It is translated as CASSSMGGNEAFF.

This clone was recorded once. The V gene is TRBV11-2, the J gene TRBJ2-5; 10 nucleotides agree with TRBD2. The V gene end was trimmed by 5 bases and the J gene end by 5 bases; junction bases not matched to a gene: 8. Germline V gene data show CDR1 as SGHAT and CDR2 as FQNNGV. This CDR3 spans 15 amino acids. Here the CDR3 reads CASSTGTSDGETQYF. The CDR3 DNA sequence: TGTGCCAGCAGCACAGGGACTAGCGACGGGGAGACCCAGTACTTC.

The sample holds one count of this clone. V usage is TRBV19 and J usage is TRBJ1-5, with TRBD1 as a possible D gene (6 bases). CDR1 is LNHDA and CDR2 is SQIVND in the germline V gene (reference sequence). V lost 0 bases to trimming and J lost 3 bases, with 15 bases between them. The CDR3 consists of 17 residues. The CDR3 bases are TGTGCCAGTAGTATAGATCAACTTGGGGACACCAATCAGCCCCAGCATTTT. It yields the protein CASSIDQLGDTNQPQHF.

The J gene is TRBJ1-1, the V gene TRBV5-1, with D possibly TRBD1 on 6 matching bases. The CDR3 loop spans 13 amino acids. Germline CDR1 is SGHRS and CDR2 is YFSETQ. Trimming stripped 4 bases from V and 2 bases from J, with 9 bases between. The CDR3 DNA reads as TGCGCCAGCAGCCGGACAGTAAACACTGAAGCTTTCTTT. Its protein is CASSRTVNTEAFF.

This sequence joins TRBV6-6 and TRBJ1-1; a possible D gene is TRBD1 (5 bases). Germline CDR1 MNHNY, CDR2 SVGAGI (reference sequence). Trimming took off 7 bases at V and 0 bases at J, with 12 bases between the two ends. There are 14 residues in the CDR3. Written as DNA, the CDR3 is TGTGCCAGCACCACGGGGGAATTGAACACTGAAGCTTTCTTT. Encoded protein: CASTTGELNTEAFF.

The CDR3 sequence is CASSQITWTGGAGNEKLFF. The CDR3 DNA reads TGCGCCAGCAGCCAAATAACATGGACAGGGGGCGCGGGAAATGAAAAACTGTTTTTT. This chain joins TRBV4-1 and TRBJ1-4; TRBD1 matches 11 bases. This CDR3 spans 19 amino acids. Germline assignment: CDR1 MGHRA and CDR2 YSYEKL. Germline trimming cut 2 bases from V and 5 bases from J; bases unmatched to any gene: 13.

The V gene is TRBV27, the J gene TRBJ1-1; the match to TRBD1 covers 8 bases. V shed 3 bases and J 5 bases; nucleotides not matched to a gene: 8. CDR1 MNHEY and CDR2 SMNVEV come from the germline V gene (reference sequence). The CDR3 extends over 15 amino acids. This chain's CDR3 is CASSFLDRGGTEAFF. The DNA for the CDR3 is TGTGCCAGCAGTTTTTTAGACAGGGGAGGTACTGAAGCTTTCTTT.

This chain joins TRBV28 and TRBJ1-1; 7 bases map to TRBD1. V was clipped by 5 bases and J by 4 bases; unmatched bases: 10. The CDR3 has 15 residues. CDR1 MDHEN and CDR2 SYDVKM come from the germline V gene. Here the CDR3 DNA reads TGTGCCAGCAGTGCCCCTACAGGGGAAAGCACTGAAGCTTTCTTT. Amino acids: CASSAPTGESTEAFF. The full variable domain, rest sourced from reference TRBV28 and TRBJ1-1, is DVKVTQSSRYLVKRTGEKVFLECVQDMDHENMFWYRQDPGLGLRLIYFSYDVKMKEKGDIPEGYSVSREKKERFSLILESASTNQTSMYLCASSAPTGESTEAFFGQGTRLTVV.

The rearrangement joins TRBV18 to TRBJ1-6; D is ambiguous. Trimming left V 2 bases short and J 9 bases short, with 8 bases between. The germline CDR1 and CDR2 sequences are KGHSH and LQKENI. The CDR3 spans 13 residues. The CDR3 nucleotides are TGTGCCAGCTCACCAGCGGTAGGTTCACCCCTCCACTTT. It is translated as CASSPAVGSPLHF.

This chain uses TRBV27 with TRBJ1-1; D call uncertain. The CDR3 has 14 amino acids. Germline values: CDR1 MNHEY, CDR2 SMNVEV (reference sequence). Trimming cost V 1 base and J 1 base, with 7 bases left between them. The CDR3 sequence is CASSLLGGNTEAFF. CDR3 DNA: TGTGCCAGCAGTTTATTAGGAGGGAACACTGAAGCTTTCTTT.

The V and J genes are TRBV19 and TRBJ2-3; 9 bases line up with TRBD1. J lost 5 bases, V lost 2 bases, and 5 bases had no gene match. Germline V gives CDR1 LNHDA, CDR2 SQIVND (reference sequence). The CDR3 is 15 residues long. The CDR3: CASSITQGAGDTQYF. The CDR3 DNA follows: TGTGCCAGTAGTATAACACAGGGGGCAGGAGATACGCAGTATTTT.

The CDR3 nucleotides are TGCGCCAGCAGCTTGGACAGGGGGCAAAATGAGCAGTTCTTC. As protein: CASSLDRGQNEQFF. The V and J genes are TRBV5-1 and TRBJ2-1; 9 bases fit TRBD1. Germline trimming cut 0 bases from V and 7 bases from J; bases unmatched to any gene: 2. CDR1 SGHRS and CDR2 YFSETQ come from the germline V gene. The CDR3 runs 14 residues.

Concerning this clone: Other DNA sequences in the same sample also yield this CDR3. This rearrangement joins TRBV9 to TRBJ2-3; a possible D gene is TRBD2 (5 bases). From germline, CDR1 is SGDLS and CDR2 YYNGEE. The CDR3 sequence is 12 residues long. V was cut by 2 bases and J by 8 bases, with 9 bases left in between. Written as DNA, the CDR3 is TGTGCCAGCAGCGTCGAAACTAGTACGCAGTATTTT. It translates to CASSVETSTQYF.

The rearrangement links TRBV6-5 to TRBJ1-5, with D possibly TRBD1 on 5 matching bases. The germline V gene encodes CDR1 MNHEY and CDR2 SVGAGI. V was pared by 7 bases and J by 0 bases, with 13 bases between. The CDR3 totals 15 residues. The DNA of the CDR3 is TGTGCCAGCAAGAAGGGACTTTATAGCAATCAGCCCCAGCATTTT. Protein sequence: CASKKGLYSNQPQHF.

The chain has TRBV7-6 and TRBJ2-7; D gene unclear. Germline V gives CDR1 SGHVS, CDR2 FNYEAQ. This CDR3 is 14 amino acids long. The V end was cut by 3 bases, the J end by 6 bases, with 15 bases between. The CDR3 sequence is CASSLLNSVGEQYF. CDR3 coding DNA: TGTGCCAGCAGCTTGCTGAATTCGGTTGGCGAGCAGTACTTC. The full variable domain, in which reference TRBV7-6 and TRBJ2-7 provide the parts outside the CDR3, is GAGVSQSPRYKVTKRGQDVALRCDPISGHVSLYWYRQALGQGPEFLTYFNYEAQQDKSGLPNDRFSAERPEGSISTLTIQRTEQRDSAMYRCASSLLNSVGEQYFGPGTRLTVT.

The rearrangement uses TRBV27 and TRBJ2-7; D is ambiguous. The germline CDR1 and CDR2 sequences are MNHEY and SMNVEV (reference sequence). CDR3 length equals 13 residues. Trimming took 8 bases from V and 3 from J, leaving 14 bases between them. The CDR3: CASAIGVFYEQYF. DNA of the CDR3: TGTGCCAGCGCCATCGGAGTTTTCTACGAGCAGTACTTC.

CDR3 region: CASRQIRGQGAAGELFF. The CDR3 nucleotides read TGTGCCAGCAGGCAAATCCGGGGACAGGGGGCCGCCGGGGAGCTGTTTTTT. The genes are TRBV27 and TRBJ2-2; TRBD1 matches at 12 bases. There are 17 residues in the CDR3. V shed 6 bases, J shed 6 bases, and the junction held 11 bases outside the gene matches. The germline V gene has CDR1 MNHEY and CDR2 SMNVEV (reference sequence).

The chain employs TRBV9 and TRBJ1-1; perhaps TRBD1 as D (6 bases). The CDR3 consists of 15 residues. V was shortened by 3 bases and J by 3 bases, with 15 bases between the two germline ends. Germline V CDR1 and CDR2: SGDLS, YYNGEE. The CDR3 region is CASSAPPGVDTEAFF. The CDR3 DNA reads TGTGCCAGCAGCGCGCCTCCAGGGGTTGACACTGAAGCTTTCTTT.

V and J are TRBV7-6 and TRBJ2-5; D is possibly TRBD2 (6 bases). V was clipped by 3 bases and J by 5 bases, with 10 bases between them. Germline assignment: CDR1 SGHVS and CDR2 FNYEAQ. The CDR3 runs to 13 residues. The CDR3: CASSFGGRETQYF. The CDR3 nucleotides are TGTGCCAGCAGCTTCGGGGGTAGGGAGACCCAGTACTTC.

The CDR3 loop reads CATSQTSYEQYF. Here the CDR3 DNA reads TGTGCCACCTCGCAGACTTCCTACGAGCAGTACTTC. The chain has TRBV10-3 and TRBJ2-7; D not resolved. Trimming removed 10 bases at V and 1 base at J, with 11 bases between. The CDR3 length is 12 residues. Germline V gene data show CDR1 as ENHRY and CDR2 as SYGVKD.

Here the CDR3 reads CASPALPTGGSWDTGELFF. CDR3 DNA: TGTGCCAGCCCAGCTTTGCCAACAGGGGGCTCATGGGACACCGGGGAGCTGTTTTTT. The chain combines TRBV7-9 with TRBJ2-2; TRBD1 matches at 9 bases. This CDR3 has 19 amino acids. Looked up from germline, CDR1 is SEHNR and CDR2 is FQNEAQ (reference sequence). Trimming removed 8 bases from V and 3 bases from J; junction bases left unmatched: 19. Full variable domain (missing parts from reference TRBV7-9 and TRBJ2-2): DTGVSQNPRHKITKRGQNVTFRCDPISEHNRLYWYRQTLGQGPEFLTYFQNEAQLEKSRLLSDRFSAERPKGSFSTLEIQRTEQGDSAMYLCASPALPTGGSWDTGELFFGEGSRLTVL.

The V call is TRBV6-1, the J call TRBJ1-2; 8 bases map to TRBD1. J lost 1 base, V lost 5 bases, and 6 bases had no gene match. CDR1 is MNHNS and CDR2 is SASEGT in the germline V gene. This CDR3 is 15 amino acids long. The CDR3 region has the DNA TGTGCCAGCAGTACCGTGACAGGGGATAACTATGGCTACACCTTC. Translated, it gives CASSTVTGDNYGYTF.